The sequence of this TCR beta chain was determined in a study of T cells in Graves' hyperthyroidism and ophthalmopathy. The wider study: Peripheral blood was secured at the point of initial diagnosis, before any treatment. Findings and caveats of the study: Blood also showed most of the thyroid clonotypes that were expanded above 0.001.

This CDR3 is built from 14 residues. Trimming at V came to 1 base and at J to 4 bases, leaving 0 bases not matched to a gene. CDR1 LNHNV and CDR2 YYDKDF come from the germline V gene (reference sequence). Diagnosing involved the use of clinical symptoms, serum thyroxine and TRAb, thyroid ultrasound and orbital computed tomography. Source material for PBMCs was roughly 10 ml fresh peripheral blood. This clonotype was seen ten or more times. Antigen: not known. Using RNA transcripts as the source, TCR beta CDR3 regions were amplified. In the first-round RT-PCR of the TCR CDR3, the HTBI primer set was used. Using its own MiXCR run on the multiplex PCR reads, TCRdb lists one record per CDR3 protein. The repertoire consists of about 420,000 distinct CDR3 sequences, with approximately 15% occurring once and the leading ten covering less than 15%.

The J gene is TRBJ1-5, the V gene TRBV15; TRBD1 agrees at 8 bases. The receptor's source is a young woman with Graves' hyperthyroidism. The sequenced material came from blood. The CDR3 bases are TGTGCCACCAGCAGAGGACAGGGGAATCAGCCCCAGCATTTT. Residues: CATSRGQGNQPQHF.